This TCR beta chain appears in the sequencing data of a study of blood T cell repertoires in COVID-19. Only one count was recorded for this clone. Losses at the gene ends were 5 bases for V and 5 bases for J; bases not matched to a gene: 6. CDR1 is KGHDR and CDR2 is SFDVKD in the germline V gene. This CDR3 comprises 15 residues. Sequenced by immunoSEQ multiplex PCR; TCRdb stores in-frame clones only, minus some. The sample lists roughly 410,000 clones, about 90% occurring once. Material for sequencing was peripheral blood. V gene TRBV24-1 combines with J gene TRBJ2-2; 8 bases agree with TRBD1. This sequence originates from a woman aged 55-70 years with COVID-19, enrolled during active disease. This CDR3 is CATSARQGYTGELFF. The CDR3 nucleotides are TGTGCCACCAGTGCTAGACAGGGGTATACCGGGGAGCTGTTTTTT.